This T cell receptor beta chain comes out of a study of cytomegalovirus exposure and HLA in healthy donors. It was with 60 Vbeta and 13 Jbeta primers that the PCR ran. Assay: immunoSEQ multiplex PCR; the TCRdb copy retains only in-frame clones and omits some. The sample consists of fewer than 90,000 clones, about 74% of them appearing once. Germline V gene sequence: CDR1 SGHKS, CDR2 YYEKEE (reference sequence). The CDR3 spans 15 residues. Trimming cost V 4 bases and J 2 bases; bases outside gene matches: 9. The TCR sequence derives from a man between 25 and 39 years old in good health and CMV-seronegative. The chain combines TRBV5-5 with TRBJ2-7; 7 nucleotides match TRBD1. The sequencing input was PBMCs. The CDR3 region is CASSLGQELTYEQYF. CDR3 bases: TGTGCCAGCAGCCTTGGACAGGAGCTTACCTACGAGCAGTACTTC.